The present TCR beta chain was sequenced within a study of blood T cell repertoires in COVID-19. Study-level background: Sites in the United States, Italy and Spain provided acute and convalescent COVID-19 samples.

Per the study methods: Amplification of reference gene primers provided the estimated nucleated cell counts. Repertoires were generated with immunoSEQ multiplex PCR, while TCRdb's copy carries only in-frame clones and drops some. V and J calls and clone size come straight from that table; D and trimming were deduced from the DNA. The table records over 350,000 clones, approximately 90% of them present only once. The CDR3 consists of 17 residues. From germline, CDR1 is MNHEY and CDR2 SMNVEV (reference sequence). V lost 3 bases and J 0 bases, leaving 15 bases between the germline ends. This clone was seen only once.

The rearrangement uses TRBV27 and TRBJ1-5; a possible D gene is TRBD1 (6 bases). This clonotype was sampled from a woman in her twenties or thirties with acute or convalescent COVID-19. The sequenced sample consisted of peripheral blood. CDR3 region: CASSLTGQGYSNQPQHF. DNA for the CDR3: TGTGCCAGCAGTTTGACAGGCCAGGGGTATAGCAATCAGCCCCAGCATTTT.